This T cell receptor (beta chain) was documented in a study of T cell responses to AZD1222 COVID-19 vaccine. Overall study context: Second-dose timings of about 4 or about 12 weeks were pooled. Findings and limits, study-wide: The reported proportion of spike-specific TCRs targeting unmutated variant regions was nearly half.

Sequencing used immunoSEQ multiplex PCR; TCRdb keeps in-frame clones, though not all of them. The table shows 110,000 or so clones, with 75% to 90% occurring only once. V shed 2 bases and J shed 2 bases, with 6 bases lying between them. This CDR3 contains 13 residues. CDR1 is SGHDN, CDR2 FVKESK, per germline. In regard to this clone: Its matching antigen is unknown.

The sequencing used peripheral blood, collected on day 0 of AZD1222 vaccination. The gene calls are TRBV14 and TRBJ2-5, with D hard to call. The origin of this receptor is an adult in good health. CDR3 DNA: TGTGCCAGCAGCCAATTACTACAAGAGACCCAGTACTTC. Residues: CASSQLLQETQYF. Variable domain in full (rest from reference TRBV14 and TRBJ2-5): EAGVTQFPSHSVIEKGQTVTLRCDPISGHDNLYWYRRVMGKEIKFLLHFVKESKQDESGMPNNRFLAERTGGTYSTLKVQPAELEDSGVYFCASSQLLQETQYFGPGTRLLVL.